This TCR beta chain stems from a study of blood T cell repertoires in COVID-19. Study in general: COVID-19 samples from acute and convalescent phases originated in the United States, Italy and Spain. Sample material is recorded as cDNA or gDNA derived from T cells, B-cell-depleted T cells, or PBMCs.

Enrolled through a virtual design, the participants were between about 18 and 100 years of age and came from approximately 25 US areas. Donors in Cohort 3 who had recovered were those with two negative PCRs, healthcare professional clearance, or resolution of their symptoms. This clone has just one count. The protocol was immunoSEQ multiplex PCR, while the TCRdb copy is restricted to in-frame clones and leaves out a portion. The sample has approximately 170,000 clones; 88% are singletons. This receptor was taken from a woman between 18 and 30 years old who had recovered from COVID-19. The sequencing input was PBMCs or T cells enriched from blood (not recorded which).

CDR3 bases: TGTGCCAGCACCCCATGGCAGGAAAACATTCAGTACTTC. It specifies CASTPWQENIQYF. The chain employs TRBV28 and TRBJ2-4; the D is unclear. The CDR3 is made up of 13 amino acids. Germline V CDR1 and CDR2: MDHEN, SYDVKM. Trimming removed 7 bases at V and 5 bases at J, with 12 bases between.